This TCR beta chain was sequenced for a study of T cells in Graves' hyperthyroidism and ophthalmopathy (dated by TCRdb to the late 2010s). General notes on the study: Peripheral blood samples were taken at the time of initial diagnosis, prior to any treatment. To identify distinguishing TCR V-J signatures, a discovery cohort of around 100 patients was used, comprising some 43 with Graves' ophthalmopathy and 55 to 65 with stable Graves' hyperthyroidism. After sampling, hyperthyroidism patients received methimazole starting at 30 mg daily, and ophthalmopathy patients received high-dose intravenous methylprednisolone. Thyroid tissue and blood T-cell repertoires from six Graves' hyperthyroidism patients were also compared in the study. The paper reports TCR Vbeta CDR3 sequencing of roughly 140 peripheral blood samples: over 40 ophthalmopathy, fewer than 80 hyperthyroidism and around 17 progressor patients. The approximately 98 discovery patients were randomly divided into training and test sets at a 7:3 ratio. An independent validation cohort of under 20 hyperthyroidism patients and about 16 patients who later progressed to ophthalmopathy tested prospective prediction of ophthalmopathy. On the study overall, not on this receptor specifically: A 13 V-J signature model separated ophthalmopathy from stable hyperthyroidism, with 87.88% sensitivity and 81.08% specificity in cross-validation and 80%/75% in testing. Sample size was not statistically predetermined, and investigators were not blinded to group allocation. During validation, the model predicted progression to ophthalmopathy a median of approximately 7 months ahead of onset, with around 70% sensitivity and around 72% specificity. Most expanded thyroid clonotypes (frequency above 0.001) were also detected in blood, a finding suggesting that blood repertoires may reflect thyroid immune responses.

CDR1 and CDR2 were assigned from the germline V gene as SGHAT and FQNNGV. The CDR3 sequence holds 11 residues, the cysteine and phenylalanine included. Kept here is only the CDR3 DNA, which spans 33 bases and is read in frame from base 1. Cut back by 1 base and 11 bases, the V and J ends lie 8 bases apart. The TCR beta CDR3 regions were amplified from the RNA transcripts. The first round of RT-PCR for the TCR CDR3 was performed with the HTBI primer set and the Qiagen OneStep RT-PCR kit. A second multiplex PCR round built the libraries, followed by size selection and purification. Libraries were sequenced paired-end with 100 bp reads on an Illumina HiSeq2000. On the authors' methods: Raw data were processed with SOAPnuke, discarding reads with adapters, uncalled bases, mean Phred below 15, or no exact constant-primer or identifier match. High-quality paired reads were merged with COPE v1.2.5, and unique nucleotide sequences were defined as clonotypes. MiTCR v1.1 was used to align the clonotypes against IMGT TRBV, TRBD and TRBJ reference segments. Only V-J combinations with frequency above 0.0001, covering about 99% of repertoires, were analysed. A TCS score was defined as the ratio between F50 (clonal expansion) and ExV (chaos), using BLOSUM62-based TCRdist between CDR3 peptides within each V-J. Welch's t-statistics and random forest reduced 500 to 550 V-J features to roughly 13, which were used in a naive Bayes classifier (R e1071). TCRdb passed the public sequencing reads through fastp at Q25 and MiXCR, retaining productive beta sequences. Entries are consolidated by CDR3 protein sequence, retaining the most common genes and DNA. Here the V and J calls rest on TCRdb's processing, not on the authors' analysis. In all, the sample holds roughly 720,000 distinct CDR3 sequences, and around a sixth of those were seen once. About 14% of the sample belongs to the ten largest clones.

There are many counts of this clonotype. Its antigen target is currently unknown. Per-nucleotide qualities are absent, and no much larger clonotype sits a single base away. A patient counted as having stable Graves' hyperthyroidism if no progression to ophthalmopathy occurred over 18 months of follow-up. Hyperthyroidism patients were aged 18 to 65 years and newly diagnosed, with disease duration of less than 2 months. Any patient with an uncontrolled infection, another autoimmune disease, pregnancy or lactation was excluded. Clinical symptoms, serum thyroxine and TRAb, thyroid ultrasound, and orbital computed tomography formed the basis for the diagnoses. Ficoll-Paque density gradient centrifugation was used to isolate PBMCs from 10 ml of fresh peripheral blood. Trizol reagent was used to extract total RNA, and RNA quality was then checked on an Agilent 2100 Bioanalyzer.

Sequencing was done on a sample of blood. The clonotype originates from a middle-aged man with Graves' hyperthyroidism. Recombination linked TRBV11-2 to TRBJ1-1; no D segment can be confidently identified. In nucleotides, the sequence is TGTGCCAGCAGCTTAGGAGTAGGGGCTTTCTTT. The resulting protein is CASSLGVGAFF.